This T cell receptor beta chain was profiled in a study of cytomegalovirus exposure and HLA in healthy donors. Study findings and constraints: Analyzed later, association rates of TCRs varied across HLA loci, with DRB1 most and HLA-C fewest.

This CDR3 has 14 amino acids. V gave up 1 base and J gave up 5 bases, with 9 bases separating them. From germline, CDR1 is SGHTA and CDR2 FQGTGA. Amplification used 60 Vbeta primers and 13 Jbeta primers. Only in-frame clones appear in the TCRdb table, and some are missing; sequencing was by immunoSEQ multiplex PCR. The sample yields under 200,000 clones, approximately 70% seen once. Details on this clone: The target antigen is unknown.

V gene TRBV7-3 combines with J gene TRBJ2-1, with a tentative D call TRBD2 (6 bases). The receptor's source is a woman aged 40-49 years in good health and CMV-seropositive. Sequencing was done on a sample of PBMCs. The CDR3 sequence: CASSLSGNNNEQFF. The CDR3 coding sequence is TGTGCCAGCAGCTTAAGCGGGAATAACAATGAGCAGTTCTTC.